The 25 T cell receptor beta chains given below trace back to one sample, sequenced in a study of T cells after yellow fever vaccination. Using its own MiXCR run on the 5' RACE reads, TCRdb lists one record per CDR3 protein. Of under 700,000 distinct CDR3 sequences listed, approximately 16% are singletons. The source was PBMCs, collected about 5 days after the first yellow fever vaccination. These receptor sequences come from a man younger than 35 who received the YFV17D yellow fever vaccine.

This clonotype was picked up a small number of times. The V and J genes are TRBV15 and TRBJ2-7; 9 nucleotides agree with TRBD1. V trimming: 2 bases; J trimming: 4 bases; junction bases outside the gene matches: 9. CDR3 length: 16 amino acids. Germline values: CDR1 LNHNV, CDR2 YYDKDF (reference sequence). The CDR3 spells CATSRPFSGQGYEQYF. DNA of the CDR3: TGTGCCACCAGCAGACCCTTCTCCGGACAGGGGTACGAGCAGTACTTC.

The CDR3 DNA is TGTGCCAGCAGCCCAACAGGGTTGACGCCCCAGCATTTT. This codes for CASSPTGLTPQHF. The V call is TRBV27, the J call TRBJ1-5; possibly TRBD1 for D (6 bases). This CDR3 region has 13 residues. CDR1 is MNHEY and CDR2 is SMNVEV in the germline V gene (reference sequence). The V and J ends lost 6 bases and 9 bases respectively, with 15 bases between them.

The rearrangement uses TRBV5-1 and TRBJ2-1, with D perhaps matching TRBD1 or TRBD2 (6 bases each). Germline V gives CDR1 SGHRS, CDR2 YFSETQ. This CDR3 is 13 amino acids long. V lost 7 bases and J 7 bases, leaving 15 bases between the germline ends. The CDR3 loop is CASGRGRGNEQFF. CDR3 coding DNA: TGCGCCAGCGGTCGGGGGCGGGGTAATGAGCAGTTCTTC. Full variable domain (outside the CDR3, taken from reference TRBV5-1 and TRBJ2-1): KAGVTQTPRYLIKTRGQQVTLSCSPISGHRSVSWYQQTPGQGLQFLFEYFSETQRNKGNFPGRFSGRQFSNSRSEMNVSTLELGDSALYLCASGRGRGNEQFFGPGTRLTVL.

This chain connects TRBV19 to TRBJ2-1; no firm D call. This CDR3 region has 15 residues. Germline-derived CDR1 and CDR2 are LNHDA and SQIVND (reference sequence). Trimming cost V 5 bases and J 7 bases, with 18 bases left between them. The CDR3 sequence is CASSSWPTVPNEQFF. CDR3 nucleotide sequence: TGTGCCAGTAGTTCATGGCCGACTGTCCCTAATGAGCAGTTCTTC.

This clonotype was detected many times. CDR3 sequence: CASSPLPGQGAGGYTF. The CDR3 bases are TGCGCCAGCAGCCCGTTACCGGGACAGGGAGCAGGAGGCTACACCTTC. The rearrangement joins TRBV5-1 to TRBJ1-2, with 9 bases lining up with TRBD1. The J segment lost 8 bases and the V segment lost 4 bases, leaving 15 bases of the junction unmatched. This CDR3 spans 16 amino acids. Germline values: CDR1 SGHRS, CDR2 YFSETQ.

There are a few counts of this clonotype. The rearrangement links TRBV20-1 to TRBJ2-7; 7 positions agree with TRBD1. The germline gives CDR1 DFQATT, CDR2 SNEGSKA (reference sequence). Trimming removed 6 bases from V and 2 bases from J; junction bases left unmatched: 7. The CDR3 runs 13 residues. The CDR3: CSARQGLTYEQYV. CDR3 coding DNA: TGCAGTGCGAGACAGGGCCTAACCTACGAGCAGTACGTC.

The CDR3 spells CAISERIVNTEAFF. In DNA, the CDR3 is TGTGCCATCAGTGAGAGAATAGTTAACACTGAAGCTTTCTTT. The rearrangement links TRBV10-3 to TRBJ1-1, with unresolved D. This CDR3 is built from 14 residues. The V gene's germline CDR1 is ENHRY and CDR2 SYGVKD. V was trimmed by 2 bases and J by 2 bases, leaving 9 bases between them.

V and J are TRBV7-6 and TRBJ2-4; the D is unclear. CDR1 and CDR2 (germline): SGHVS, FNYEAQ. There are 15 residues in the CDR3. V was shortened by 5 bases and J by 2 bases, with 13 bases between the two germline ends. The CDR3 DNA reads TGTGCCAGCAGCCCCGTGGCAGAAACCAAAAACATTCAGTACTTC. Translating it yields CASSPVAETKNIQYF.

This clonotype was detected only a few times. V gene TRBV7-2 combines with J gene TRBJ1-6; D unresolved. Germline V gene data show CDR1 as SGHTA and CDR2 as FQGNSA. The CDR3 extends over 13 amino acids. V lost 6 bases to trimming and J lost 2 bases, with 5 bases between them. The CDR3 bases are TGTGCCAGCAGGGGCCCCTATAATTCACCCCTCCACTTT. It encodes CASRGPYNSPLHF.

This clonotype was seen more than once but under ten times. The V gene is TRBV7-2, the J gene TRBJ2-1; D unresolved. V was cut by 3 bases and J by 4 bases, with 10 bases left in between. The CDR3 length is 14 residues. Looked up from germline, CDR1 is SGHTA and CDR2 is FQGNSA. DNA of the CDR3: TGTGCCAGCAGCTTGTCAAACGGGTACAATGAGCAGTTCTTC. Its translation is CASSLSNGYNEQFF.

This clonotype appeared a few times. The gene calls are TRBV28 and TRBJ1-4; TRBD1 aligns across 8 bases. CDR3 length: 15 amino acids. The V and J ends lost 6 bases and 8 bases, in that order; junction bases with no gene match: 11. Germline lookup yields CDR1 MDHEN and CDR2 SYDVKM. CDR3: CASSTFGQGPEKLFF. DNA for the CDR3: TGTGCCAGCAGCACCTTTGGACAGGGACCCGAAAAACTGTTTTTT.

This clonotype was seen more than once but under ten times. This chain links TRBV7-9 with TRBJ2-3; maybe TRBD1 (6 bases). The V gene's germline CDR1 is SEHNR and CDR2 FQNEAQ (reference sequence). Deletions cut 5 bases from V and 2 bases from J, with 14 bases between. The CDR3 totals 15 residues. The CDR3 region has the DNA TGTGCCAGCAGCCCCGACAGGCGTGCCACAGATACGCAGTATTTT. This translates into CASSPDRRATDTQYF. Filled out from reference TRBV7-9 and TRBJ2-3, the complete variable domain reads DTGVSQNPRHKITKRGQNVTFRCDPISEHNRLYWYRQTLGQGPEFLTYFQNEAQLEKSRLLSDRFSAERPKGSFSTLEIQRTEQGDSAMYLCASSPDRRATDTQYFGPGTRLTVL.

The table lists this clonotype with a few counts. The chain is built from TRBV4-1 and TRBJ1-2; D perhaps matches TRBD1 (5 bases). Germline CDR1 is MGHRA and CDR2 is YSYEKL. V lost 1 base, J lost 4 bases, and 16 bases lay in between. This CDR3 region has 16 residues. The CDR3 spells CASSQAGEGATYGYTF. DNA of the CDR3: TGCGCCAGCAGCCAAGCGGGGGAAGGGGCAACCTATGGCTACACCTTC.

The chain has TRBV2 and TRBJ1-4, with D tentatively TRBD1 (6 bases). This CDR3 has 15 residues. V was cut by 6 bases and J by 10 bases, with 21 bases left in between. The V gene's germline CDR1 is SNHLY and CDR2 FYNNEI. The CDR3 DNA follows: TGTGCCAGCAGCGAAATCCAGGGTTCCAGGGGAAAACTGTTTTTT. It specifies CASSEIQGSRGKLFF.

The chain is built from TRBV20-1 and TRBJ2-1; 8 bases are a match to TRBD2. The CDR3 consists of 14 residues. Unmatched junction bases numbered 8, after V lost 6 bases and J lost 4 bases. The germline CDR1 and CDR2 sequences are DFQATT and SNEGSKA (reference sequence). Here the CDR3 DNA reads TGCAGTGCCATATTTGCGGGGGGTTACAATGAGCAGTTCTTC. Its translation: CSAIFAGGYNEQFF.

The chain carries TRBV20-1 and TRBJ1-5; D is possibly TRBD1 (5 bases). CDR3 length: 17 amino acids. Trimming stripped 1 base from V and 0 bases from J, with 16 bases between. Looked up from germline, CDR1 is DFQATT and CDR2 is SNEGSKA (reference sequence). CDR3 region: CSARALTGLVSNQPQHF. In DNA form, the CDR3 reads TGCAGTGCTAGAGCGCTGACGGGGCTAGTTAGCAATCAGCCCCAGCATTTT.

The J gene is TRBJ1-4, the V gene TRBV7-9; D is ambiguous. The V end was cut by 4 bases, the J end by 6 bases, with 15 bases between. The CDR3 loop spans 15 amino acids. Germline V gene lookup returns CDR1 SEHNR and CDR2 FQNEAQ (reference sequence). The CDR3 loop reads CASSSRPGLDEKLFF. The DNA of the CDR3 is TGTGCCAGCAGCTCGAGACCCGGGCTGGATGAAAAACTGTTTTTT.

This chain joins TRBV9 and TRBJ1-1, with D possibly matching TRBD1 (6 bases). This CDR3 comprises 13 residues. The V and J ends lost 3 bases and 5 bases respectively, with 11 bases between them. CDR1 SGDLS and CDR2 YYNGEE come from the germline V gene. The CDR3 bases are TGTGCCAGCAGCGAGGGGGACTGGACTGAAGCTTTCTTT. Its translation is CASSEGDWTEAFF.

Ten or more counts support this clonotype. The J gene is TRBJ2-7, the V gene TRBV7-3; 11 bases align to TRBD2. The J segment lost 3 bases and the V segment lost 3 bases, leaving 1 base of the junction unmatched. The CDR3 sequence is 14 residues long. Germline V gene lookup returns CDR1 SGHTA and CDR2 FQGTGA. The CDR3 DNA is TGTGCCAGCAGCTTTAGCGGGGGGGACTACGAGCAGTACTTC. This encodes CASSFSGGDYEQYF.

The sample holds a few counts of this clonotype. The V gene is TRBV4-2, the J gene TRBJ1-2; TRBD1 might be the D (5 bases). Looked up from germline, CDR1 is LGHNA and CDR2 is YNFKEQ. CDR3 size: 14 residues. The V end was cut by 1 base, the J end by 7 bases, with 13 bases between. CDR3 coding DNA: TGTGCCAGCAGCCAAGTCGCGGGGCCAGGTGGCTACACCTTC. Protein: CASSQVAGPGGYTF.

The J gene is TRBJ1-1, the V gene TRBV9, with D perhaps matching TRBD1 (5 bases). The CDR3 runs 16 residues. V lost 0 bases and J lost 4, with 16 bases in between. Looked up from germline, CDR1 is SGDLS and CDR2 is YYNGEE. The CDR3 here is CASSVGDRLLGTEAFF. The CDR3 nucleotides are TGTGCCAGCAGCGTAGGGGACCGCCTTCTTGGCACTGAAGCTTTCTTT.

This clonotype was counted ten times or more. This chain connects TRBV20-1 to TRBJ2-3; possible D gene TRBD1, 7 bases. This CDR3 has 18 amino acids. V shed 4 bases and J shed 2 bases, with 25 bases lying between them. CDR1 and CDR2 (germline): DFQATT, SNEGSKA (reference sequence). The CDR3 spells CSAIDRRGPLIHTDTQYF. The CDR3, as DNA: TGCAGTGCTATCGACAGGAGGGGGCCACTAATACACACAGATACGCAGTATTTT.

This clonotype was seen only a few times. The V gene is TRBV4-1, the J gene TRBJ2-2, with 7 bases that match TRBD1. Germline-derived CDR1 and CDR2 are MGHRA and YSYEKL. Germline trimming cut 2 bases from V and 5 bases from J; bases unmatched to any gene: 8. This CDR3 comprises 16 residues. CDR3 DNA sequence: TGCGCCAGCAGCCAAAGACAGGGCAGTGGAACCGGGGAGCTGTTTTTT. This codes for CASSQRQGSGTGELFF.

This clonotype was seen a handful of times. This chain connects TRBV20-1 to TRBJ2-3; D is possibly TRBD2 (7 bases). The CDR3 spans 15 residues. Germline V lookup: CDR1 DFQATT, CDR2 SNEGSKA (reference sequence). V was cut by 3 bases and J by 2 bases, with 15 bases left in between. CDR3 region: CSASRGAGDTDTQYF. CDR3 nucleotide sequence: TGCAGTGCTAGCCGGGGGGCTGGGGACACAGATACGCAGTATTTT.

This sequence joins TRBV12-3 or TRBV12-4 and TRBJ2-5; possibly TRBD1 for D (5 bases). The V and J ends lost 1 base and 3 bases respectively, with 9 bases between them. The CDR3 runs 14 residues. The CDR3 region has the DNA TGTGCCAGCAGTTTAGAACAGGTTAAAGAGACCCAGTACTTC. Encoded protein: CASSLEQVKETQYF.